The TCR beta chain under discussion was sequenced for a study of blood T cell repertoires in COVID-19. Study summary: Whether acute or convalescent, the COVID-19 samples came from the United States, Italy and Spain.

This clone was detected only once. Germline V gives CDR1 SGHRS, CDR2 YFSETQ. V lost 5 bases, J lost 1 base, and 9 bases lay in between. This CDR3 is 14 amino acids long. Authors' processing steps: Reference gene primer amplification gave estimated nucleated cell counts. Assay: immunoSEQ multiplex PCR; the TCRdb copy retains only in-frame clones and omits some. D and trimming were read from the DNA, whereas the V and J calls and clone size are those reported in that table. Seen here are 200,000 to 250,000 clones, 82% observed once, and the top ten hold 3% to 4.5%. Sequenced material: peripheral blood. The sequence derives from a woman over 75 with acute or convalescent COVID-19. This sequence joins TRBV5-1 and TRBJ2-2, with D maybe TRBD1 (5 bases). The CDR3 nucleotides read TGCGCCAGCAGGGTGGGGCAGAACACCGGGGAGCTGTTTTTT. This codes for CASRVGQNTGELFF.